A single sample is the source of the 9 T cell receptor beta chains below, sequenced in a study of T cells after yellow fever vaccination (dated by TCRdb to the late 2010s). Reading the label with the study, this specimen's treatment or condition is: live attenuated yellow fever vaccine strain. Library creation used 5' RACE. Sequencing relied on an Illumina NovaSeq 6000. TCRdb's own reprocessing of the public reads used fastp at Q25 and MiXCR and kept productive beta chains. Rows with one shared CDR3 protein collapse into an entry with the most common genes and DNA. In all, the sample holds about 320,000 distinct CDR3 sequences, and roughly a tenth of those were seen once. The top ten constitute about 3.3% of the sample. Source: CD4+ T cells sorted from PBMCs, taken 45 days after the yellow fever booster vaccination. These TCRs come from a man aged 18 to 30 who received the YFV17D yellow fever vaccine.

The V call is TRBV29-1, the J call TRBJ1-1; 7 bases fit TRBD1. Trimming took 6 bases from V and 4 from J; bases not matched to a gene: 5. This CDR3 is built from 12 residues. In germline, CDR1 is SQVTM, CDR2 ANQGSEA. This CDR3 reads CSVAGGSTEAFF. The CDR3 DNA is TGCAGCGTAGCAGGGGGATCCACTGAAGCTTTCTTT.

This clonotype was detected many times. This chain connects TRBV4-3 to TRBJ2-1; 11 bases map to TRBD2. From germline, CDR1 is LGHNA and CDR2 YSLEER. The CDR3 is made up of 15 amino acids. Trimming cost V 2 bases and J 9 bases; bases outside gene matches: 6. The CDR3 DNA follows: TGCGCCAGCAGCCAAAGTAGCGGGGGGGCCGGTGAGCAGTTCTTC. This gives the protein CASSQSSGGAGEQFF.

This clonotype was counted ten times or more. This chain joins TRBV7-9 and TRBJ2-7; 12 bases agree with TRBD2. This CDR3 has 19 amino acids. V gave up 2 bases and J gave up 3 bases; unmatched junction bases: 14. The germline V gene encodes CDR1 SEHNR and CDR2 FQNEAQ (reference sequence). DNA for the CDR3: TGTGCCAGCAGCTTAATGGGGGCTAGCGGGGGGGCACAGAACTACGAGCAGTACGTC. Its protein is CASSLMGASGGAQNYEQYV.

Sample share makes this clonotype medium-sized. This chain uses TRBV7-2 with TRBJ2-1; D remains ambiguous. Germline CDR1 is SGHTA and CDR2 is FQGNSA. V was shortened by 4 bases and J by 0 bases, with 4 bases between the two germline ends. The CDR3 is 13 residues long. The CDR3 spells CASSSNSYNEQFF. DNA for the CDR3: TGTGCCAGCAGCTCCAACTCCTACAATGAGCAGTTCTTC. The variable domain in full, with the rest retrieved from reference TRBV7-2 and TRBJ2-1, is GAGVSQSPSNKVTEKGKDVELRCDPISGHTALYWYRQSLGQGLEFLIYFQGNSAPDKSGLPSDRFSAERTGGSVSTLTIQRTQQEDSAVYLCASSSNSYNEQFFGPGTRLTVL.

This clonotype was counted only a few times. The CDR3 sequence is CASSLGLGSTEAFF. DNA for the CDR3: TGTGCCAGCAGCTTAGGGCTGGGTTCCACTGAAGCTTTCTTT. The chain has TRBV11-1 and TRBJ1-1; D unclear. CDR3 length equals 14 residues. The ends were cut back, 1 base at V and 4 bases at J, with 10 bases in the middle. The germline V gene has CDR1 SGHAT and CDR2 FQDESV (reference sequence).

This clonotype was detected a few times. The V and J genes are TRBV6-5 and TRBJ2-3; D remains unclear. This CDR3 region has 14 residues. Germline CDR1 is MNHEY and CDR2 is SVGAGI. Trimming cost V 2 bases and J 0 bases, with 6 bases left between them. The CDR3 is CASSYVSSTDTQYF. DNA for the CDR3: TGTGCCAGCAGTTACGTCTCTAGCACAGATACGCAGTATTTT.

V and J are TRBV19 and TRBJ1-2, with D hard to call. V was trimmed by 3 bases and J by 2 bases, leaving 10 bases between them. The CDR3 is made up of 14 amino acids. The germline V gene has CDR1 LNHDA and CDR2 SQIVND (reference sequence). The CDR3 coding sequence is TGTGCCAGTAGTATTTTCCAGCAGAACTATGGCTACACCTTC. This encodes CASSIFQQNYGYTF.

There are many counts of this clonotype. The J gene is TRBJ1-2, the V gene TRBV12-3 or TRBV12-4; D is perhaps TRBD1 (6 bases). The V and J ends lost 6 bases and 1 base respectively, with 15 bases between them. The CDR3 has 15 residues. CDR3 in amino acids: CASSSRGAHNYGYTF. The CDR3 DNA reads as TGTGCCAGCAGCAGTCGGGGGGCGCATAACTATGGCTACACCTTC.

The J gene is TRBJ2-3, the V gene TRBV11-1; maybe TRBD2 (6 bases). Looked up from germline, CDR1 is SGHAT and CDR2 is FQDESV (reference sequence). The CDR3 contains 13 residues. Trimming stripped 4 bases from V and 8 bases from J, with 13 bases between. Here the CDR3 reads CASSSASAGTQYF. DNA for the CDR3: TGTGCCAGCAGCTCGGCTAGCGCCGGTACGCAGTATTTT.